What follows is one TCR beta chain and its context. The antigen is not known. The assay was immunoSEQ multiplex PCR, and TCRdb's table has in-frame clones only and misses some. The data hold some 60,000 clones, with 95% to 96% observed a single time. This sample is drawn from a study of cytomegalovirus exposure and HLA in healthy donors. In the study overall: The roughly 110 validation repertoires were reported in a later analysis to have been generated on the same platform as the approximately 700 first-cohort repertoires.

CDR1 MDHEN and CDR2 SYDVKM come from the germline V gene. The CDR3 is 15 amino acids. Trimming at V came to 6 bases and at J to 7 bases, leaving 9 bases not matched to a gene. The donors were part of the validation cohort of 95 to 150 subjects. That cohort was separate from the first cohort, which comprised fewer than 800 subjects. General observations from the study: Researchers counted 150 to 200 TCR beta chains as cytomegalovirus-associated. Many donors carried some public TCRs, although rarity characterized most TCR sequences.

The source material was PBMCs. The TCR comes from a man aged 18 to 35 in good health and CMV-seronegative. The V and J genes are TRBV28 and TRBJ2-1; 10 nucleotides agree with TRBD2. Here the CDR3 reads CASRTAGLAQNEQFF. CDR3 coding DNA: TGTGCCAGCAGGACGGCGGGACTAGCGCAAAATGAGCAGTTCTTC.